The 21 T cell receptor beta chains reported below all come from one sample, sequenced in a study of OX40 agonist ivuxolimab in advanced cancers. Data came from immunoSEQ multiplex PCR; TCRdb stores just in-frame clones and leaves some out. The repertoire holds 50,000 to 65,000 clones, with around nine tenths as singletons. The material sequenced was CD4+ or CD8+ T cells sorted from blood, taken in a trial of the OX40 agonist ivuxolimab. These receptor sequences come from an adult with an advanced solid tumor such as melanoma, head and neck, liver or kidney cancer.

This clone showed up just once. The DNA is left out, because the CDR3 cannot be placed on it with certainty; the CDR3 is given as TCRdb lists it. V and J are TRBV21-1 and TRBJ2-7; the tabulated D call, TRBD2, remains unverified against the DNA. TRBV21-1 is a documented pseudogene. The CDR3 is 15 amino acids long, termini counted. The CDR3 spells CASSKVASGNYEQYF.

CDR3 region: CASSPIFRDRGLRGSNQPQHF. In nucleotides, the CDR3 is TGTGCCAGCAGCCCGATTTTCCGGGACAGGGGGCTAAGAGGTAGCAATCAGCCCCAGCATTTT. The J gene is TRBJ1-5, the V gene TRBV28; 12 bases match TRBD1. The CDR3 is 21 residues long. Looked up from germline, CDR1 is MDHEN and CDR2 is SYDVKM. V dropped 6 bases and J dropped 0; count of bases not matched to a gene: 18.

The chain uses TRBV18 and TRBJ2-5; perhaps TRBD2 as D (5 bases). V lost 4 bases and J 1 base, leaving 7 bases between the germline ends. CDR3 size: 13 residues. The germline gives CDR1 KGHSH, CDR2 LQKENI. In DNA, the CDR3 is TGTGCCAGCTCACTCCGGGGCCAAGAGACCCAGTACTTC. Its protein is CASSLRGQETQYF.

V gene TRBV6-6 combines with J gene TRBJ1-5, with 9 bases aligning to TRBD1. Germline assignment: CDR1 MNHNY and CDR2 SVGAGI (reference sequence). Trimming took 2 bases from V and 2 from J; bases not matched to a gene: 1. The CDR3 contains 15 residues. In nucleotides, the CDR3 is TGTGCCAGCAGTTACCGGGACAGGGGCAATCAGCCCCAGCATTTT. Protein sequence: CASSYRDRGNQPQHF.

The chain couples TRBV10-3 to TRBJ2-3; unclear D gene. CDR3 length: 17 residues. Germline lookup yields CDR1 ENHRY and CDR2 SYGVKD. Trimming took 10 bases from V and 1 from J, leaving 24 bases between them. The CDR3 region is CATSTHYSGAGTDTQYF. The CDR3 DNA sequence: TGTGCCACCTCTACCCACTACTCGGGCGCGGGCACAGATACGCAGTATTTT.

The chain uses TRBV5-6 and TRBJ1-5; D remains ambiguous. The CDR3 spans 16 residues. Germline CDR1 and CDR2: SGHDT and YYEEEE. Trimming took 6 bases from V and 2 from J, leaving 18 bases between them. For the CDR3, the DNA is TGTGCCAGCACCCTTGGGGTCGCCGGAGGCAATCAGCCCCAGCATTTT. This translates into CASTLGVAGGNQPQHF.

In this sample, this clone turned up a few times. This chain joins TRBV19 and TRBJ1-2; D perhaps matches TRBD1 (5 bases). Deletions cut 6 bases from V and 1 base from J, with 12 bases between. Per the germline V gene, CDR1 is LNHDA and CDR2 is SQIVND (reference sequence). The CDR3 covers 14 residues. In nucleotides, the CDR3 is TGTGCCAGTAGGTCCGGAGGGGTTAACTATGGCTACACCTTC. Encoded protein: CASRSGGVNYGYTF.

In DNA form, the CDR3 reads TGTGCCAGCAACTACGGATCCTCTGGGGCCAACGTCCTGACTTTC. The encoded protein is CASNYGSSGANVLTF. The V and J genes are TRBV28 and TRBJ2-6; D not resolved. The CDR3 spans 15 residues. Trimming removed 7 bases from V and 0 bases from J, with 10 bases in between. The V gene's germline CDR1 is MDHEN and CDR2 SYDVKM.

A single count supports this clone. The genes are TRBV4-3 and TRBJ2-1; no reliable D call. V was pared by 0 bases and J by 6 bases, with 9 bases between. The CDR3 contains 14 residues. Looked up from germline, CDR1 is LGHNA and CDR2 is YSLEER. In nucleotides, the CDR3 is TGCGCCAGCAGCCAAGAGGTAGTGGGCAATGAGCAGTTCTTC. This sequence encodes CASSQEVVGNEQFF.

This chain connects TRBV7-9 to TRBJ2-2; tentative D call: TRBD1 (6 bases). The CDR3 extends over 16 amino acids. The germline CDR1 and CDR2 sequences are SEHNR and FQNEAQ (reference sequence). Trimming pared 4 bases from V and 4 bases from J, leaving 16 bases between. The CDR3 is CASSSYGTKLTGELFF. DNA for the CDR3: TGTGCCAGCAGCTCATACGGGACAAAACTCACCGGGGAGCTGTTTTTT.

This chain connects TRBV4-3 to TRBJ1-2; maybe TRBD1 (6 bases). Germline V gives CDR1 LGHNA, CDR2 YSLEER. Trimming cost V 0 bases and J 4 bases, with 12 bases left between them. This CDR3 region has 15 residues. The DNA of the CDR3 is TGCGCCAGCAGCCAAGATCACGGGGGCGGCTATGGCTACACCTTC. Translating it yields CASSQDHGGGYGYTF.

The chain is built from TRBV29-1 and TRBJ2-5, with 9 bases identical to TRBD1. This CDR3 is built from 12 residues. CDR1 and CDR2 (germline): SQVTM, ANQGSEA. V lost 7 bases to trimming and J lost 6 bases; unmatched junction nucleotides: 6. The CDR3 here is CSARTGDQTQYF. In DNA, the CDR3 is TGCAGCGCTAGGACAGGGGATCAGACCCAGTACTTC.

This clone was observed a handful of times. The V and J genes are TRBV15 and TRBJ2-3; D gene uncertain. The CDR3 loop spans 11 amino acids. Germline lookup yields CDR1 LNHNV and CDR2 YYDKDF (reference sequence). V was pared by 5 bases and J by 6 bases, with 6 bases between. This CDR3 reads CATSLTDTQYF. The CDR3 coding sequence is TGTGCCACCAGCCTGACCGATACGCAGTATTTT.

The chain combines TRBV9 with TRBJ2-3, with 9 nucleotides matching TRBD1. V shed 2 bases and J 5 bases; nucleotides not matched to a gene: 9. Per germline, CDR1 SGDLS and CDR2 YYNGEE. The CDR3 length is 16 residues. The CDR3 DNA reads TGTGCCAGCAGCGTCGCCGGGACAGGGTCGGTAGATACGCAGTATTTT. This encodes CASSVAGTGSVDTQYF.

As DNA, the CDR3 is TGTGCCAGTAGTATAACTAGCGGGATTGTGCAGTTCTTC. Protein sequence: CASSITSGIVQFF. The gene calls are TRBV19 and TRBJ2-1; 10 bases are a match to TRBD2. The CDR3 runs 13 residues. CDR1 is LNHDA and CDR2 is SQIVND in the germline V gene (reference sequence). After removal of 2 bases from V and 12 bases from J, the junction contained 4 bases not matched to a gene.

This rearrangement joins TRBV6-5 to TRBJ2-7; D might be TRBD1 (6 bases). CDR3 length: 15 residues. Trimming stripped 5 bases from V and 4 bases from J, with 18 bases between. In germline, CDR1 is MNHEY, CDR2 SVGAGI. CDR3 region: CASSPTGNLLYEQYF. The CDR3 DNA reads as TGTGCCAGCAGTCCTACAGGGAACTTATTATACGAGCAGTACTTC.

This rearrangement joins TRBV4-3 to TRBJ2-2; 14 bases align to TRBD2. The CDR3 runs 17 residues. Trimming cost V 6 bases and J 6 bases; bases outside gene matches: 9. Per the germline V gene, CDR1 is LGHNA and CDR2 is YSLEER. CDR3 residues: CASRGLAGVFSAGELFF. The CDR3, as DNA: TGCGCCAGCAGGGGACTAGCGGGAGTTTTTAGCGCCGGGGAGCTGTTTTTT.

The chain carries TRBV7-2 and TRBJ2-2, with D perhaps given as TRBD1 or TRBD2 (5 bases each). Germline V gives CDR1 SGHTA, CDR2 FQGNSA. The germline V and J ends were trimmed by 2 bases and 0 bases, with 10 bases remaining between them. The CDR3 is 16 residues long. The CDR3 reads CASSLPGRTNTGELFF. Written as DNA, the CDR3 is TGTGCCAGCAGCTTACCGGGACGGACGAACACCGGGGAGCTGTTTTTT. The whole variable domain, remainder taken from reference TRBV7-2 and TRBJ2-2, is GAGVSQSPSNKVTEKGKDVELRCDPISGHTALYWYRQSLGQGLEFLIYFQGNSAPDKSGLPSDRFSAERTGGSVSTLTIQRTQQEDSAVYLCASSLPGRTNTGELFFGEGSRLTVL.

The rearrangement joins TRBV18 to TRBJ2-7, with 10 bases aligning to TRBD1. Per germline, CDR1 KGHSH and CDR2 LQKENI. The junction had 6 bases not matched to a gene; V was cut back by 6 bases and J by 1 base. The CDR3 is made up of 15 amino acids. As DNA, the CDR3 is TGTGCCAGCTCCGAGACAGGGGGCGCGTCCTACGAGCAGTACTTC. It specifies CASSETGGASYEQYF.

The genes are TRBV6-5 and TRBJ2-7; 8 bases fit TRBD2. The CDR3 extends over 15 amino acids. Losses at the gene ends were 6 bases for V and 2 bases for J; bases not matched to a gene: 9. CDR1 and CDR2 (germline): MNHEY, SVGAGI. CDR3 sequence (DNA): TGTGCCAGCAGCCCCGGGGGGGCGACCACCTACGAGCAGTACTTC. This sequence encodes CASSPGGATTYEQYF.

The chain combines TRBV7-7 with TRBJ2-5, with D perhaps being TRBD1 or TRBD2 (6 bases each). This CDR3 has 14 residues. Trimming pared 2 bases from V and 5 bases from J, leaving 12 bases between. CDR1 is SSHAT and CDR2 is FNYEAQ in the germline V gene (reference sequence). CDR3 sequence: CASSLQEGGETQYF. For the CDR3, the DNA is TGTGCCAGCAGCTTACAGGAGGGGGGTGAGACCCAGTACTTC.